These 27 T cell receptor beta chains share one sample of origin, sequenced in a study of shared T cell receptors in the human thymus. TCRdb's table, derived via immunoSEQ multiplex PCR, lists solely in-frame clones and lacks some. Of over 450,000 clones in the sample, around 78% were seen once. A further study also used this sample, focusing on human thymus T cells.

Sequenced sample: thymocytes. These receptors all stem from a boy less than two years old with a congenital heart defect.

This clone was found once. CDR3 nucleotide sequence: TGTGCCAGCAGCGACCTAGCGGGGGACACCTACGAGCAGTACTTC. Amino acids: CASSDLAGDTYEQYF. This chain joins TRBV6-5 and TRBJ2-7; 10 bases align to TRBD2. This CDR3 spans 15 amino acids. V dropped 6 bases and J dropped 2; count of bases not matched to a gene: 7. Germline V lookup: CDR1 MNHEY, CDR2 SVGAGI.

The chain carries TRBV7-9 and TRBJ2-7, with D tentatively TRBD1 (6 bases). Per the germline V gene, CDR1 is SEHNR and CDR2 is FQNEAQ (reference sequence). The CDR3 is made up of 15 amino acids. V lost 2 bases and J 6 bases, leaving 17 bases between the germline ends. The CDR3 nucleotides are TGTGCCAGCAGCTTACAACTTGTGGGGGCGGGCGAGCAGTACTTC. Protein: CASSLQLVGAGEQYF.

The chain has TRBV5-6 and TRBJ1-1; tentative D call: TRBD1 (6 bases). CDR1 and CDR2 (germline): SGHDT, YYEEEE. V was clipped by 4 bases and J by 1 base, with 20 bases between them. The CDR3 length is 17 residues. The chain's CDR3 is CASSVALPGHRNTEAFF. As DNA, the CDR3 is TGTGCCAGCAGCGTTGCCCTACCGGGACATAGGAACACTGAAGCTTTCTTT. The full variable domain, completed using reference TRBV5-6 and TRBJ1-1, is DAGVTQSPTHLIKTRGQQVTLRCSPKSGHDTVSWYQQALGQGPQFIFQYYEEEERQRGNFPDRFSGHQFPNYSSELNVNALLLGDSALYLCASSVALPGHRNTEAFFGQGTRLTVV.

The chain joins TRBV7-2 to TRBJ2-1, with D possibly being TRBD2 (6 bases). From germline, CDR1 is SGHTA and CDR2 FQGNSA. This CDR3 region has 15 residues. The V end was cut by 4 bases, the J end by 6 bases, with 16 bases between. CDR3: CASSWGYPGSNEQFF. The CDR3 DNA reads as TGTGCCAGCAGCTGGGGGTACCCCGGGAGCAATGAGCAGTTCTTC.

The chain combines TRBV6-5 with TRBJ2-1; 7 bases are shared with TRBD1. The ends lost 6 bases at V and 6 bases at J; junction bases unmatched: 11. The CDR3 has 15 residues. Germline CDR1 is MNHEY and CDR2 is SVGAGI. CDR3 sequence: CASRPLLDRANEQFF. The CDR3 bases are TGTGCCAGCAGGCCCCTGCTCGACAGGGCCAATGAGCAGTTCTTC.

The CDR3 DNA is TGTGCCAGCATTATTACAGGGGATGGAGGAGAGACCCAGTACTTC. Its translation is CASIITGDGGETQYF. This chain connects TRBV28 to TRBJ2-5; TRBD1 aligns across 7 bases. CDR1 MDHEN and CDR2 SYDVKM come from the germline V gene. The CDR3 has 15 amino acids. V gave up 7 bases and J gave up 4 bases; unmatched junction bases: 12.

The chain links TRBV14 to TRBJ2-7; 10 positions match TRBD2. J was trimmed by 2 bases and V by 0 bases; bases with no gene match: 7. Per germline, CDR1 SGHDN and CDR2 FVKESK. The CDR3 runs 17 residues. The CDR3 loop reads CASSQDVQAGGTYEQYF. The CDR3 nucleotides are TGTGCCAGCAGCCAAGATGTCCAAGCGGGAGGGACCTACGAGCAGTACTTC.

The chain links TRBV19 to TRBJ2-2, with 7 bases that match TRBD1. This CDR3 has 14 amino acids. Germline CDR1 reads LNHDA; CDR2 reads SQIVND (reference sequence). The J segment lost 1 base and the V segment lost 4 bases, leaving 0 bases of the junction unmatched. The DNA of the CDR3 is TGTGCCAGTAGTACAGGGGGGAACACCGGGGAGCTGTTTTTT. It translates to CASSTGGNTGELFF.

This clone was detected once. V is TRBV27 and J is TRBJ1-2, with a possible D match to TRBD1 (6 bases). This CDR3 is 14 amino acids long. The V and J ends lost 6 bases and 4 bases respectively, with 15 bases between them. Per germline, CDR1 MNHEY and CDR2 SMNVEV (reference sequence). CDR3 DNA sequence: TGTGCCAGCAGGGAGGGGGGGGCGGCCTATGGCTACACCTTC. Translated: CASREGGAAYGYTF.

The J gene is TRBJ2-3, the V gene TRBV5-1, with TRBD2 matching 7 bases. The CDR3 covers 16 residues. Per the germline V gene, CDR1 is SGHRS and CDR2 is YFSETQ. V lost 2 bases, J lost 3 bases, and 9 bases stayed unmatched. The CDR3 sequence is CASSFLSGTGTDTQYF. CDR3 bases: TGCGCCAGCAGCTTCTTGAGCGGGACGGGGACAGATACGCAGTATTTT.

The chain couples TRBV5-1 to TRBJ1-5; 7 nucleotides align to TRBD1. Germline assignment: CDR1 SGHRS and CDR2 YFSETQ. Germline trimming cut 6 bases from V and 0 bases from J; bases unmatched to any gene: 9. The CDR3 runs to 16 residues. CDR3 sequence (DNA): TGCGCCAGCACCCCCGGTGCAGGGGGTAGCAATCAGCCCCAGCATTTT. Amino acids: CASTPGAGGSNQPQHF.

The V gene is TRBV28, the J gene TRBJ2-4, with D perhaps TRBD1 (6 bases). The CDR3 is made up of 17 amino acids. With 3 bases removed from V and 3 bases from J, the gap between germline ends came to 18 bases. Germline V CDR1 and CDR2: MDHEN, SYDVKM. CDR3 in amino acids: CASSFWDTVNFKNIQYF. The CDR3 DNA follows: TGTGCCAGCAGTTTTTGGGACACCGTTAACTTCAAAAACATTCAGTACTTC.

This chain connects TRBV5-1 to TRBJ2-3; D is unresolved. Germline assignment: CDR1 SGHRS and CDR2 YFSETQ. V lost 4 bases and J lost 4, with 10 bases in between. There are 13 residues in the CDR3. The CDR3, as DNA: TGCGCCAGCAGCCTTGGCTTGCCAGATACGCAGTATTTT. Its translation: CASSLGLPDTQYF.

V and J are TRBV29-1 and TRBJ1-2, with D possibly TRBD1 on 5 matching bases. Looked up from germline, CDR1 is SQVTM and CDR2 is ANQGSEA. The CDR3 has 12 residues. The ends were cut back, 5 bases at V and 0 bases at J, with 7 bases in the middle. DNA of the CDR3: TGCAGCGTTCAGACAGCTAACTATGGCTACACCTTC. Translation: CSVQTANYGYTF.

In nucleotides, the CDR3 is TGCGCCAGCAGCCAAGGAGGATCTAGCGGGCCTAGCTCCTACAATGAGCAGTTCTTC. This translates into CASSQGGSSGPSSYNEQFF. This chain joins TRBV4-3 and TRBJ2-1; TRBD2 matches 8 bases. V lost 1 base to trimming and J lost 0 bases; unmatched junction nucleotides: 11. This CDR3 is 19 amino acids long. CDR1 and CDR2 from the germline V gene are LGHNA and YSLEER.

This chain uses TRBV2 with TRBJ1-2; D uncertain. The V end was cut by 6 bases, the J end by 0 bases, with 11 bases between. CDR3 size: 14 residues. Germline-derived CDR1 and CDR2 are SNHLY and FYNNEI. DNA for the CDR3: TGTGCCAGCAGCCGCCACCCAGCTAACTATGGCTACACCTTC. Translating gives CASSRHPANYGYTF.

The chain uses TRBV4-3 and TRBJ2-5, with TRBD2 identical over 12 bases. The V segment lost 4 bases and the J segment 5 bases; nucleotides outside the gene matches: 5. The CDR3 has 15 amino acids. CDR1 and CDR2 (germline): LGHNA, YSLEER. CDR3 DNA: TGCGCCAGCAGCCCCCAAACTAGCGGGGGGGAGACCCAGTACTTC. Translated, it gives CASSPQTSGGETQYF.

A few counts support this clone. The V call is TRBV4-1, the J call TRBJ2-4; D perhaps matches TRBD2 (6 bases). Trimming removed 4 bases from V and 1 base from J, with 11 bases in between. Germline assignment: CDR1 MGHRA and CDR2 YSYEKL. The CDR3 sequence is 15 residues long. DNA for the CDR3: TGCGCCAGCAGCCTCGACAGCGGGGCCAAAAACATTCAGTACTTC. Its protein is CASSLDSGAKNIQYF.

On this clone itself: This sample also contains other DNA sequences that code for the same CDR3. This chain uses TRBV27 with TRBJ2-5, with 7 bases matching TRBD2. Germline assignment: CDR1 MNHEY and CDR2 SMNVEV (reference sequence). Losses at the gene ends were 2 bases for V and 5 bases for J; bases not matched to a gene: 5. This CDR3 has 14 amino acids. Written as DNA, the CDR3 is TGTGCCAGCAGTTTAGCGGGAGTGGGTGAGACCCAGTACTTC. This translates into CASSLAGVGETQYF.

The chain carries TRBV13 and TRBJ2-4; D is possibly TRBD2 (5 bases). The CDR3 loop spans 14 amino acids. V was cut by 5 bases and J by 6 bases, with 14 bases left in between. The germline CDR1 and CDR2 sequences are PRHDT and FYEKMQ (reference sequence). The DNA of the CDR3 is TGTGCCAGCAGCGGGAGAAGGGTAGGAAACATTCAGTACTTC. Its protein is CASSGRRVGNIQYF.

The gene calls are TRBV19 and TRBJ1-2; no definite D call. The CDR3 is 15 amino acids. V was clipped by 6 bases and J by 8 bases, with 22 bases between them. Germline lookup yields CDR1 LNHDA and CDR2 SQIVND (reference sequence). For the CDR3, the DNA is TGTGCCAGTAGCATCCCTCGTGACAAGGTATCAGGCTACACCTTC. Translated, it gives CASSIPRDKVSGYTF. Full variable domain (missing parts from reference TRBV19 and TRBJ1-2): DGGITQSPKYLFRKEGQNVTLSCEQNLNHDAMYWYRQDPGQGLRLIYYSQIVNDFQKGDIAEGYSVSREKKESFPLTVTSAQKNPTAFYLCASSIPRDKVSGYTFGSGTRLTVV.

There are a few counts of this clone. V is TRBV29-1 and J is TRBJ1-1; 7 nucleotides agree with TRBD1. There are 15 residues in the CDR3. J lost 5 bases, V lost 2 bases, and 11 bases had no gene match. In germline, CDR1 is SQVTM, CDR2 ANQGSEA. The CDR3 sequence: CSVERGAGGRTEAFF. Here the CDR3 DNA reads TGCAGCGTTGAAAGGGGGGCAGGGGGACGTACTGAAGCTTTCTTT.

CDR3 loop: CASSPRPAGSEKLFF. DNA of the CDR3: TGTGCCAGCAGCCCCCGCCCGGCGGGAAGTGAAAAACTGTTTTTT. This chain links TRBV27 with TRBJ1-4; no firm D call. Trimming stripped 6 bases from V and 7 bases from J, with 18 bases between. Germline values: CDR1 MNHEY, CDR2 SMNVEV (reference sequence). This CDR3 is built from 15 residues.

The chain carries TRBV19 and TRBJ2-7; D might be TRBD1 (6 bases). V was cut by 4 bases and J by 3 bases, with 16 bases left in between. This CDR3 has 15 amino acids. The V gene's germline CDR1 is LNHDA and CDR2 SQIVND (reference sequence). The CDR3 loop reads CASSNHGTTGYEQYF. The CDR3 DNA follows: TGTGCCAGTAGTAACCACGGGACAACAGGCTACGAGCAGTACTTC.

The gene calls are TRBV12-5 and TRBJ2-7, with 8 bases lining up with TRBD2. The CDR3 is 17 residues long. J was trimmed by 0 bases and V by 6 bases; bases with no gene match: 13. The germline gives CDR1 LGHNT, CDR2 FRNRAP. Here the CDR3 reads CASGPAGREDPSYEQYF. In nucleotides, the CDR3 is TGTGCTAGTGGGCCCGCAGGGCGGGAGGATCCCTCCTACGAGCAGTACTTC.

As for this clone: Distinct nucleotide sequences in the sample also encode this CDR3. The CDR3 spells CASSESYEQYF. Written as DNA, the CDR3 is TGTGCCAGCTCGGAGTCCTACGAGCAGTACTTC. The chain is built from TRBV7-2 and TRBJ2-7; D unclear. From germline, CDR1 is SGHTA and CDR2 FQGNSA. CDR3 length: 11 residues. Deletions cut 8 bases from V and 1 base from J, with 6 bases between. Combining the CDR3 with reference TRBV7-2 and TRBJ2-7 gives the whole variable domain GAGVSQSPSNKVTEKGKDVELRCDPISGHTALYWYRQSLGQGLEFLIYFQGNSAPDKSGLPSDRFSAERTGGSVSTLTIQRTQQEDSAVYLCASSESYEQYFGPGTRLTVT.

Of note for this clone: Distinct nucleotide sequences in the sample also encode this CDR3. This chain uses TRBV18 with TRBJ2-7, with TRBD1 matching over 11 bases. V lost 3 bases and J lost 3; bases outside the gene matches: 1. The CDR3 extends over 14 amino acids. Germline lookup yields CDR1 KGHSH and CDR2 LQKENI. CDR3 amino acids: CASSPGTGGYEQYF. As DNA, the CDR3 is TGTGCCAGCTCACCGGGGACAGGGGGCTACGAGCAGTACTTC.